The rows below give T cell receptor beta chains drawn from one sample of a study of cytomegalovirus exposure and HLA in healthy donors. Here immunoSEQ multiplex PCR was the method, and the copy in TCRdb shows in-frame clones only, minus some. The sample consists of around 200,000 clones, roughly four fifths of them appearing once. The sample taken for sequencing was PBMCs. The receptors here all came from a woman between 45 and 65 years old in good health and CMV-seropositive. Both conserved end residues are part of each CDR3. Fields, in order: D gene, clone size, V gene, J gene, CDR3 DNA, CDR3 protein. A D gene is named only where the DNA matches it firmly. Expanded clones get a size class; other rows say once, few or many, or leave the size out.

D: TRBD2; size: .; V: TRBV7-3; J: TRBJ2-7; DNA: TGTGCCAGCAGCTTAACGGGATCGGGGGGGGCCTACGAGCAGTACTTC; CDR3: CASSLTGSGGAYEQYF
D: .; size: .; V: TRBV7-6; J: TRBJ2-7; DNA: TGTGCCAGCAGCTTAGCGGGCGTTTACGAGCAGTACTTC; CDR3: CASSLAGVYEQYF
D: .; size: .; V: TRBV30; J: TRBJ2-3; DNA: TGTGCCTGGAGTCTGTCGGGGGTCACAGATACGCAGTATTTT; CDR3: CAWSLSGVTDTQYF
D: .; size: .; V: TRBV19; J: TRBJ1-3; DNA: TGTGCCAGTAAGAAGGACAGTCTCGAATTGGGAAACACCATATATTTT; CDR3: CASKKDSLELGNTIYF
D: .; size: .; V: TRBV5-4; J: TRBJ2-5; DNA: TGTGCCAGCAGCTCAACTGGACAGAAAGAGACCCAGTACTTC; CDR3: CASSSTGQKETQYF
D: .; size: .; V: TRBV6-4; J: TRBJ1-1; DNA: TGTGCCAGCAGTGACTCGGGCTACACTGAAGCTTTCTTT; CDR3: CASSDSGYTEAFF
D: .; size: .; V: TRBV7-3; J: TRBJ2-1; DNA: TGTGCCAGCAGCGAACAGGTAACCCCCAACAATGAGCAGTTCTTC; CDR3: CASSEQVTPNNEQFF
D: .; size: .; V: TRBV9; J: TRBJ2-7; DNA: TGTGCCAGCAGCGTAAATTTGGGGGCCGACGAGCAGTACTTC; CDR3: CASSVNLGADEQYF
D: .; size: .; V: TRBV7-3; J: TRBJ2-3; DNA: TGTGCCAGCAGCTTAGGTACAGGCCCGAAAGGGACAGATACGCAGTATTTT; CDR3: CASSLGTGPKGTDTQYF
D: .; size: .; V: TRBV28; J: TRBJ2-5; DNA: TGTGCCAGCAGTACTGGACAGCAGCTAGTGGAGCAGTACTTC; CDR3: CASSTGQQLVEQYF
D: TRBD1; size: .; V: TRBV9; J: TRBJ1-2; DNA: TGTGCCAGCAGCGTAGGGTTGACAGGGTTCGGCGGCTACACCTTC; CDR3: CASSVGLTGFGGYTF
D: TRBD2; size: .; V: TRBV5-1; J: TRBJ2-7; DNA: TGCGCCAGCAGCTTGGTTAGCGGGGGAATGATGGGCGAGCAGTACTTC; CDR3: CASSLVSGGMMGEQYF
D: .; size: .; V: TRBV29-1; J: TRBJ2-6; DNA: TGCAGCGTGGACAGCTCTGGGGCCAACGTCCTGACTTTC; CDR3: CSVDSSGANVLTF
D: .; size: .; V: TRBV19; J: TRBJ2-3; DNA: TGTGCCAGTAGTACCGGACAGACTAGCACAGATACGCAGTATTTT; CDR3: CASSTGQTSTDTQYF
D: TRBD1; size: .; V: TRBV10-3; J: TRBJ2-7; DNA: TGTGCCATCAGTGATCCGGGACAGACAACCTCACTAACCTACGAGCAGTACTTC; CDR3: CAISDPGQTTSLTYEQYF
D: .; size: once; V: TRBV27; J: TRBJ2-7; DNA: TGTGCCAGCAGTCCCCGAGGCCTACCTGATTACGAGCAGTACTTC; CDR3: CASSPRGLPDYEQYF
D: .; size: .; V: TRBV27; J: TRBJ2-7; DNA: TGTGCCAGCAGAGGGACACTCTCCTACGAGCAGTACTTC; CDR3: CASRGTLSYEQYF
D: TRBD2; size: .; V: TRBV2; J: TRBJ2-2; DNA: TGTGCCAGCAGTCGGGGGGCGAACACCGGGGAGCTGTTTTTT; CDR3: CASSRGANTGELFF
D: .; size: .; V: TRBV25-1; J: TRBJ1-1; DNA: TGTGCCAGCAGTGCGCAGGGCCTCACTGAAGCTTTCTTT; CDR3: CASSAQGLTEAFF
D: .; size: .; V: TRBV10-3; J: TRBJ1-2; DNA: TGTGCCATCAGTGAACAAGTAAACTATGGCTACACCTTC; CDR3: CAISEQVNYGYTF
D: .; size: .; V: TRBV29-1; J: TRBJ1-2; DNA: TGCAGCGTTCGGACAGCAGCTAACTATGGCTACACCTTC; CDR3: CSVRTAANYGYTF
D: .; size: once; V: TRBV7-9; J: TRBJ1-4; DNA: TGTGCCAGCAGCTTAGTCGGGGGGACGAATGAAAAACTGTTTTTT; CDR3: CASSLVGGTNEKLFF
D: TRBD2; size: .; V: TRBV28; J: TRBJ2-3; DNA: TGTGCCAGCAGGACCTTCGCGGGGGGTACAGATACGCAGTATTTT; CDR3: CASRTFAGGTDTQYF
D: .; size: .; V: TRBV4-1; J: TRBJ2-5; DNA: TGCGCCAGCAGCCAAGTTGCAGACCAAGAGACCCAGTACTTC; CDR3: CASSQVADQETQYF
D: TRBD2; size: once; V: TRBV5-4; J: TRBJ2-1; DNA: TGTGCCAGCAGCTTGGTTAGCGGGGGCGCCCACAATGAGCAGTTCTTC; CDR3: CASSLVSGGAHNEQFF
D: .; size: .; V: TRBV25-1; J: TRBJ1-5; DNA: TGTGCCAGCAGTTCGGAGGATCAGCCCCAGCATTTT; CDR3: CASSSEDQPQHF
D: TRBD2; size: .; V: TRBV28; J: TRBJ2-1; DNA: TGTGCCAGCAGGTTACTAGCGGGGGGGTACAATGAGCAGTTCTTC; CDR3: CASRLLAGGYNEQFF
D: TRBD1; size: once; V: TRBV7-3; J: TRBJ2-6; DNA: TGTGCCAGCAGCTTGACAGGGACTGGGGCCAACGTCCTGACTTTC; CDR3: CASSLTGTGANVLTF
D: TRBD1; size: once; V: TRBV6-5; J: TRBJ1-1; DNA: TGTGCCAGCAGCCGCGGGACAGGGGGCACTGAAGCTTTCTTT; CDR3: CASSRGTGGTEAFF
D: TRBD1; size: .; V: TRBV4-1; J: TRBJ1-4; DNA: TGCGCCAGCAGCCGGACAGGGGCAACTAATGAAAAACTGTTTTTT; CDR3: CASSRTGATNEKLFF
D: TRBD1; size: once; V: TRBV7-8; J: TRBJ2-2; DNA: TGTGCCAGCAGCTCGGGACAGGGGAACACCGGGGAGCTGTTTTTT; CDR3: CASSSGQGNTGELFF
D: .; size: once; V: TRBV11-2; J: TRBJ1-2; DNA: TGTGCCAGCAGCTTAGATCTCAGCGACTACTATGGCTACACCTTC; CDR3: CASSLDLSDYYGYTF
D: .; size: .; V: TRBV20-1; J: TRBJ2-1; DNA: TGCAGTGCTACAACGGTTATGGAGCAGTTCTTC; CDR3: CSATTVMEQFF
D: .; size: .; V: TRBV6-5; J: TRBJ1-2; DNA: TGTGCCAGCACCAGGGGTGGTAGCGATGGCTACACCTTC; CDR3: CASTRGGSDGYTF
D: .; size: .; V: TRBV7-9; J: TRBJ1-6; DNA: TGTGCCAGCAGCTTAAGTGGAGTTGCCAATTCACCCCTCCACTTT; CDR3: CASSLSGVANSPLHF
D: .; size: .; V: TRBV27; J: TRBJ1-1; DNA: TGTGCCAGCAGTTTTTCCCAGAACACTGAAGCTTTCTTT; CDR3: CASSFSQNTEAFF
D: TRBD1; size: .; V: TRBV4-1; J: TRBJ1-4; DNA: TGCGCCAGCACCGGACAGGGGGATTTGGGTGAAAAACTGTTTTTT; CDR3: CASTGQGDLGEKLFF
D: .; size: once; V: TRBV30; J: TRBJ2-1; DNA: TGTGCCTGGACTAGCAGCTCCTACAATGAGCAGTTCTTC; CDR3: CAWTSSSYNEQFF
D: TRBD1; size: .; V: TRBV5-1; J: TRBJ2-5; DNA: TGCGCCAGCAGCCCCCGGACAGGACCAGAGACCCAGTACTTC; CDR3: CASSPRTGPETQYF
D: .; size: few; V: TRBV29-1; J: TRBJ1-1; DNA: TGCAGCGTGGAGACAGTTAGGAACGGTGAAGCTTTCTTT; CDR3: CSVETVRNGEAFF
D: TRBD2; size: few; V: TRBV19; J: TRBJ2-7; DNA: TGTGCCAGTAGCACTAGCGGGGAATCTACGTGGGAGCAGTACTTC; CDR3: CASSTSGESTWEQYF
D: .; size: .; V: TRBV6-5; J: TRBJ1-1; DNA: TGTGCCAGCAGTTACGGACAAGACACTGAAGCTTTCTTT; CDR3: CASSYGQDTEAFF
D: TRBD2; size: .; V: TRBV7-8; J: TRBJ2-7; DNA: TGTGCCAGCAGCTCAAGCGGGGCTAGCGGGGGGTACGAGCAGTACTTC; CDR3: CASSSSGASGGYEQYF
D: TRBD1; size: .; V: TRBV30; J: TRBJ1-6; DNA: TGTGCCTGGAGGAGGGACAGGGAGTCCCATGCCTATAATTCACCCCTCCACTTT; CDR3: CAWRRDRESHAYNSPLHF
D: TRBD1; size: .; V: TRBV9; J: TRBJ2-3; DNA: TGTGCCAGCAGCGCGGATTTGACAGGGGCAGATACGCAGTATTTT; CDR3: CASSADLTGADTQYF
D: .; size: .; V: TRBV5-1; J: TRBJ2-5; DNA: TGCGCCAGCACCATGGCTCAGGGAATGGAGACCCAGTACTTC; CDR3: CASTMAQGMETQYF
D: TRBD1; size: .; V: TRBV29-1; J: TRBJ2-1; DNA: TGCAGCGTTACCGGGACAGGGTATGTTGGTGAGCAGTTCTTC; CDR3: CSVTGTGYVGEQFF
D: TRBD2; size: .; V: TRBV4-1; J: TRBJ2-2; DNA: TGCGCCAGCAGCCAAGCTGGGAGCCTAGCGGGGGGGCTAGGCACCGGGGAGCTGTTTTTT; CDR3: CASSQAGSLAGGLGTGELFF
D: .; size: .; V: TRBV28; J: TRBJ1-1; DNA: TGTGCCAGCAGTTTAGACAGGAGGCCAATGAACACTGAAGCTTTCTTT; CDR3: CASSLDRRPMNTEAFF
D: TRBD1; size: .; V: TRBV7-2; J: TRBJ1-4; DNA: TGTGCCAGCAGCTTGCAACAGGGGTTGGGTGAAAAACTGTTTTTT; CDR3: CASSLQQGLGEKLFF